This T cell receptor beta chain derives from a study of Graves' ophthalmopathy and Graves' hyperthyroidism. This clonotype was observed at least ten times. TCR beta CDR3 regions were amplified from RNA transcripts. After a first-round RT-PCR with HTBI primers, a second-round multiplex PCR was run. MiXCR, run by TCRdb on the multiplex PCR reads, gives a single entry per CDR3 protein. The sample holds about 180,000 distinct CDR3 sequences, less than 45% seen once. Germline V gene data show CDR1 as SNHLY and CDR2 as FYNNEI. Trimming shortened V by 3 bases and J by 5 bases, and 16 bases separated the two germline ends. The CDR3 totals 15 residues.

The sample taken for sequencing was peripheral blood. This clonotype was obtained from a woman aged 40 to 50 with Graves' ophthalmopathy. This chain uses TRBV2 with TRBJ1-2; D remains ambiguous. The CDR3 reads CASSDGSVRRYGYTF. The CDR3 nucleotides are TGTGCCAGCAGTGATGGTTCAGTACGGAGGTATGGCTACACCTTC.